The next 14 T cell receptor beta chains were all read from a single sample in a study of blood T cell repertoires in COVID-19. Here immunoSEQ multiplex PCR was the method, and the copy in TCRdb shows in-frame clones only, minus some. The sample records roughly 200,000 clones, about 83% being singletons. Sequenced input: PBMCs or T cells enriched from blood (not recorded which). The receptors here all came from a woman between 50 and 59 years old who had been exposed to COVID-19.

This clone was observed a few times. The chain has TRBV6-2 or TRBV6-3 and TRBJ2-1; the match to TRBD2 covers 8 bases. The germline V gene has CDR1 MNHEY and CDR2 SVGEGT. Trimming took 5 bases from V and 4 from J; bases not matched to a gene: 4. The CDR3 is 14 residues long. This CDR3 is CASSTLAGYNEQFF. CDR3 coding DNA: TGTGCCAGCAGTACCTTAGCGGGGTACAATGAGCAGTTCTTC.

V gene TRBV3-1 (or the pseudogene TRBV3-2) combines with J gene TRBJ2-7; 8 positions match TRBD2. Trimming cost V 3 bases and J 0 bases; bases outside gene matches: 7. The V gene's germline CDR1 is LGHDT and CDR2 YNNKEL (reference sequence). The CDR3 sequence is 16 residues long. This CDR3 is CASSQAGGPSSYEQYF. In DNA form, the CDR3 reads TGTGCCAGCAGCCAGGCGGGGGGCCCGAGCTCCTACGAGCAGTACTTC.

The chain employs TRBV10-3 and TRBJ1-5; D ambiguous. V was clipped by 8 bases and J by 1 base, with 12 bases between them. The CDR3 spans 14 residues. Germline V gene lookup returns CDR1 ENHRY and CDR2 SYGVKD. CDR3 nucleotides: TGTGCCATCTCAAGGGCGGGGAGCAATCAGCCCCAGCATTTT. Its protein is CAISRAGSNQPQHF.

The J gene is TRBJ1-3, the V gene TRBV5-1; 8 bases map to TRBD1. In germline, CDR1 is SGHRS, CDR2 YFSETQ. The CDR3 contains 15 residues. Trimming removed 5 bases from V and 0 bases from J; junction bases left unmatched: 4. CDR3 bases: TGCGCCAGCAGGGGACAGGAGACCTCTGGAAACACCATATATTTT. Protein sequence: CASRGQETSGNTIYF.

V usage is TRBV14 and J usage is TRBJ2-3, with TRBD2 matching over 7 bases. The ends lost 3 bases at V and 9 bases at J; junction bases unmatched: 0. The CDR3 totals 11 residues. Germline V lookup: CDR1 SGHDN, CDR2 FVKESK. The CDR3 DNA reads TGTGCCAGCAGCCAGGGGGGGACGCAGTATTTT. It yields the protein CASSQGGTQYF.

This sequence joins TRBV19 and TRBJ2-3, with 8 bases that match TRBD2. Looked up from germline, CDR1 is LNHDA and CDR2 is SQIVND (reference sequence). V gave up 5 bases and J gave up 3 bases; unmatched junction bases: 7. The CDR3 extends over 15 amino acids. The CDR3 DNA is TGTGCCAGTAGTGATCGGGGGGGCCGGACAGATACGCAGTATTTT. This gives the protein CASSDRGGRTDTQYF.

This sequence joins TRBV10-3 and TRBJ2-2; D might be TRBD1 (5 bases). This CDR3 is 14 amino acids long. V dropped 3 bases and J dropped 4 bases, with 9 bases sitting between them. Germline V gives CDR1 ENHRY, CDR2 SYGVKD. CDR3 loop: CAISEGVTTGELFF. CDR3 coding DNA: TGTGCCATCAGTGAAGGGGTGACCACCGGGGAGCTGTTTTTT.

This sequence joins TRBV5-5 and TRBJ1-1; 7 positions agree with TRBD1. The CDR3 runs to 14 residues. Unmatched junction bases numbered 4, after V lost 4 bases and J lost 1 base. CDR1 is SGHKS and CDR2 is YYEKEE in the germline V gene (reference sequence). The CDR3 DNA reads TGTGCCAGCAGCCCGACAGGGCCGAACACTGAAGCTTTCTTT. As protein: CASSPTGPNTEAFF.

This clone has only a few counts. The J gene is TRBJ1-2, the V gene TRBV9; no firm D call. V was pared by 0 bases and J by 8 bases, with 14 bases between. This CDR3 region has 14 residues. Per the germline V gene, CDR1 is SGDLS and CDR2 is YYNGEE. DNA of the CDR3: TGTGCCAGCAGCGTAGGCCCCTCCCGGGAAGGCTACACCTTC. It specifies CASSVGPSREGYTF.

This rearrangement joins TRBV5-6 to TRBJ1-6, with D perhaps matching TRBD1 (5 bases). Germline CDR1 and CDR2: SGHDT and YYEEEE. This CDR3 comprises 15 residues. Trimming removed 0 bases at V and 3 bases at J, with 7 bases between. The CDR3 DNA sequence: TGTGCCAGCAGCTTGGAGGGGATCTATAATTCACCCCTCCACTTT. As protein: CASSLEGIYNSPLHF.

The sample holds a few counts of this clone. V usage is TRBV7-9 and J usage is TRBJ1-4, with D possibly matching TRBD1 (6 bases). The V end was cut by 2 bases, the J end by 7 bases, with 20 bases between. Looked up from germline, CDR1 is SEHNR and CDR2 is FQNEAQ (reference sequence). The CDR3 totals 17 residues. CDR3 loop: CASSLWTGGRTAEKLFF. For the CDR3, the DNA is TGTGCCAGCAGCTTATGGACGGGGGGACGGACAGCTGAAAAACTGTTTTTT.

The chain uses TRBV10-1 and TRBJ2-7; TRBD1 aligns across 9 bases. Germline CDR1 and CDR2: WNHNN and SYGVQD (reference sequence). This CDR3 region has 15 residues. J was trimmed by 6 bases and V by 0 bases; bases with no gene match: 6. The CDR3 sequence: CASSESGDRVSEQYF. CDR3 nucleotides: TGCGCCAGCAGTGAGTCGGGGGACAGGGTTTCCGAGCAGTACTTC.

The chain uses TRBV21-1 and TRBJ1-2; the table names TRBD1, a call not compared with the DNA. TRBV21-1 is recorded as a pseudogene. This CDR3 is built from 19 residues. CDR3 sequence: CASSKDTGTGVATNYGYTF. CDR3 sequence (DNA): TGTGCCAGCAGCAAGGATACCGGGACAGGGGTTGCAACTAACTATGGCTACACCTTC.

The rearrangement links TRBV19 to TRBJ2-3; 10 positions match TRBD2. The CDR3 extends over 15 amino acids. With V trimmed by 6 bases and J by 5 bases, 8 bases remained unmatched. The germline V gene has CDR1 LNHDA and CDR2 SQIVND (reference sequence). CDR3 region: CASRGVAGGEDTQYF. As DNA, the CDR3 is TGTGCCAGTAGGGGAGTAGCGGGGGGTGAAGATACGCAGTATTTT.